Given below is one TCR beta chain in context. Its antigen is unknown. Here immunoSEQ multiplex PCR was the method, and the copy in TCRdb shows in-frame clones only, minus some. Of tens of thousands of clones listed, 86% are singletons. This entry belongs to a study of OX40 agonist ivuxolimab in advanced cancers. Background on the study: Partial responses were observed in three patients, of whom one had hepatocellular carcinoma and two had cutaneous melanoma. Findings and caveats of the study: Averaging showed that CD8+ T cells had more expanded clones than CD4+ did. Among the lowest peripheral clonal expansion occurred in 0.1-3.0 mg/kg partial responders. At doses 0.1 to 3.0 mg/kg, CD4+ and CD8+ clones expanded.

This CDR3 spans 17 amino acids. The J segment lost 6 bases and the V segment lost 5 bases, leaving 13 bases of the junction unmatched. Germline V gives CDR1 SGHAT, CDR2 FQNNGV. Source: CD4+ or CD8+ T cells sorted from blood, taken in a trial of the OX40 agonist ivuxolimab. This sequence was found in an adult with an advanced solid tumor such as melanoma, head and neck, liver or kidney cancer. The rearrangement uses TRBV11-2 and TRBJ2-5, with 12 positions matching TRBD2. CDR3 amino acids: CASSRGPSGRGGQTQYF. CDR3 bases: TGTGCCAGCAGCCGGGGGCCTAGCGGGAGGGGCGGACAGACCCAGTACTTC.